These 32 T cell receptor beta chains were sequenced from one sample in a study of T cells in localized non-small cell lung cancer. This table comes from immunoSEQ multiplex PCR, and its TCRdb copy is limited to in-frame clones, with some not included. The sample shows roughly 76,000 clones, around 80% of them seen only once. This sample comprised PBMCs, obtained before any cancer treatment. The source is a man aged 35-69 years with stage II squamous cell lung carcinoma.

CDR3 loop: CASSSGLATDYEQYF. For the CDR3, the DNA is TGTGCCAGCAGTTCGGGACTAGCGACCGATTACGAGCAGTACTTC. The J gene is TRBJ2-7, the V gene TRBV28; 10 positions agree with TRBD2. The junction had 7 bases not matched to a gene; V was cut back by 4 bases and J by 4 bases. Germline V CDR1 and CDR2: MDHEN, SYDVKM. CDR3 length: 15 amino acids. The entire variable domain, with the rest obtained from reference TRBV28 and TRBJ2-7, is as follows: DVKVTQSSRYLVKRTGEKVFLECVQDMDHENMFWYRQDPGLGLRLIYFSYDVKMKEKGDIPEGYSVSREKKERFSLILESASTNQTSMYLCASSSGLATDYEQYFGPGTRLTVT.

This clone was detected only a few times. The genes are TRBV5-4 and TRBJ2-7, with TRBD2 as a possible D gene (6 bases). V shed 4 bases and J shed 6 bases, with 8 bases lying between them. The CDR3 runs to 11 residues. The germline V gene has CDR1 SGHNT and CDR2 YYREEE (reference sequence). The CDR3 DNA reads as TGTGCCAGCAGCGGAGGGGTCGAGCAGTACTTC. This translates into CASSGGVEQYF.

The CDR3 sequence is CASSLGAGGPNEQFF. CDR3 nucleotide sequence: TGTGCCAGCAGCTTGGGAGCGGGGGGGCCCAATGAGCAGTTCTTC. This chain links TRBV7-9 with TRBJ2-1, with 10 positions matching TRBD2. CDR1 is SEHNR and CDR2 is FQNEAQ in the germline V gene (reference sequence). The ends lost 3 bases at V and 6 bases at J; junction bases unmatched: 5. The CDR3 consists of 15 residues.

This clone has a handful of counts. This rearrangement joins TRBV7-9 to TRBJ1-2, with D perhaps TRBD1 (6 bases). Germline values: CDR1 SEHNR, CDR2 FQNEAQ (reference sequence). V lost 5 bases to trimming and J lost 5 bases, with 18 bases between them. The CDR3 runs 15 residues. CDR3 region: CASSPQGIGPYGYTF. CDR3 sequence (DNA): TGTGCCAGCAGCCCCCAGGGGATTGGTCCTTATGGCTACACCTTC. Together with reference TRBV7-9 and TRBJ1-2, the CDR3 gives the full variable domain: DTGVSQNPRHKITKRGQNVTFRCDPISEHNRLYWYRQTLGQGPEFLTYFQNEAQLEKSRLLSDRFSAERPKGSFSTLEIQRTEQGDSAMYLCASSPQGIGPYGYTFGSGTRLTVV.

The genes are TRBV11-2 and TRBJ2-5; the D gene is possibly TRBD2 (6 bases). The V and J ends lost 3 bases and 4 bases respectively, with 21 bases between them. The CDR3 covers 17 residues. CDR1 is SGHAT, CDR2 FQNNGV, per germline. CDR3 region: CASSFSATGGRRETQYF. The CDR3, as DNA: TGTGCCAGCAGCTTTTCCGCGACCGGAGGGCGGAGAGAGACCCAGTACTTC.

In this sample, this clone turned up a few times. The chain is built from TRBV12-5 and TRBJ2-1; 7 positions agree with TRBD1. There are 16 residues in the CDR3. Germline trimming cut 3 bases from V and 5 bases from J; bases unmatched to any gene: 10. The germline V gene has CDR1 LGHNT and CDR2 FRNRAP. This CDR3 reads CASGFGVETGNNEQFF. In DNA form, the CDR3 reads TGTGCTAGTGGTTTCGGGGTTGAGACAGGGAACAATGAGCAGTTCTTC.

This clone came up a few times. The rearrangement uses TRBV19 and TRBJ1-2, with D unresolved. Germline-derived CDR1 and CDR2 are LNHDA and SQIVND (reference sequence). The V gene lost 4 bases and the J gene lost 3 bases, with 24 bases spanning the gap. The CDR3 totals 18 residues. The CDR3 DNA follows: TGTGCCAGTAGTACTCAAAACCCACGGAAGGTATCCCACTATGGCTACACCTTC. Encoded protein: CASSTQNPRKVSHYGYTF.

This sequence joins TRBV25-1 and TRBJ1-1, with D possibly TRBD1 on 5 matching bases. V dropped 4 bases and J dropped 3 bases, with 12 bases sitting between them. CDR1 MGHDK and CDR2 SYGVNS come from the germline V gene. The CDR3 spans 14 residues. The CDR3 protein is CASSGWEGYTEAFF. CDR3 DNA: TGTGCCAGCAGTGGATGGGAGGGGTACACTGAAGCTTTCTTT. Complete variable domain (other parts from reference TRBV25-1 and TRBJ1-1): EADIYQTPRYLVIGTGKKITLECSQTMGHDKMYWYQQDPGMELHLIHYSYGVNSTEKGDLSSESTVSRIRTEHFPLTLESARPSHTSQYLCASSGWEGYTEAFFGQGTRLTVV.

The CDR3 coding sequence is TGTGCCAGCAGTTCCTGGGACATCTATCAGCCCCAGCATTTT. Residues: CASSSWDIYQPQHF. V is TRBV28 and J is TRBJ1-5; a weak D match, TRBD1 (6 bases). Germline CDR1 MDHEN, CDR2 SYDVKM. Trimming took 4 bases from V and 5 from J, leaving 12 bases between them. The CDR3 sequence is 14 residues long.

The genes are TRBV28 and TRBJ2-6; no definite D call. The CDR3 consists of 13 residues. V was cut by 6 bases and J by 0 bases, with 3 bases left in between. Germline V gene data show CDR1 as MDHEN and CDR2 as SYDVKM. The CDR3 coding sequence is TGTGCCAGCAGGGGCTCTGGGGCCAACGTCCTGACTTTC. This encodes CASRGSGANVLTF.

This clone was recorded only once. The rearrangement joins TRBV27 to TRBJ2-1; 7 nucleotides agree with TRBD1. CDR1 is MNHEY, CDR2 SMNVEV, per germline (reference sequence). The CDR3 is 15 amino acids. Unmatched junction bases numbered 12, after V lost 3 bases and J lost 10 bases. The CDR3 DNA sequence: TGTGCCAGCAGTTTTGCCTGGGACAGCATTGGGGAGCAGTTCTTC. Its translation is CASSFAWDSIGEQFF.

The chain couples TRBV7-9 to TRBJ1-4, with D perhaps TRBD1 (5 bases). The CDR3 runs 13 residues. Germline-derived CDR1 and CDR2 are SEHNR and FQNEAQ (reference sequence). V was shortened by 3 bases and J by 8 bases, with 10 bases between the two germline ends. In DNA form, the CDR3 reads TGTGCCAGCAGCTTTCAGGGATTCGAAAAACTGTTTTTT. Protein product: CASSFQGFEKLFF. Full variable domain (missing parts from reference TRBV7-9 and TRBJ1-4): DTGVSQNPRHKITKRGQNVTFRCDPISEHNRLYWYRQTLGQGPEFLTYFQNEAQLEKSRLLSDRFSAERPKGSFSTLEIQRTEQGDSAMYLCASSFQGFEKLFFGSGTQLSVL.

This sequence joins TRBV7-2 and TRBJ1-4; tentative D call: TRBD1 (5 bases). With 0 bases removed from V and 0 bases from J, the gap between germline ends came to 11 bases. The CDR3 has 17 amino acids. CDR1 SGHTA and CDR2 FQGNSA come from the germline V gene. CDR3 protein: CASSLAGGFATNEKLFF. In nucleotides, the CDR3 is TGTGCCAGCAGCTTAGCGGGGGGGTTCGCAACTAATGAAAAACTGTTTTTT.

The rearrangement links TRBV19 to TRBJ1-2; D possibly corresponds to TRBD1 (5 bases). Germline values: CDR1 LNHDA, CDR2 SQIVND (reference sequence). V lost 6 bases, J lost 6 bases, and 20 bases lay in between. The CDR3 is 15 amino acids. Written as DNA, the CDR3 is TGTGCCAGTAGCCCCCCGCAAACAGGCTCAAATGGCTACACCTTC. It specifies CASSPPQTGSNGYTF.

The J gene is TRBJ2-1, the V gene TRBV4-1, with D perhaps TRBD1 (6 bases). The germline V and J ends were trimmed by 3 bases and 2 bases, with 14 bases remaining between them. There are 16 residues in the CDR3. The germline V gene encodes CDR1 MGHRA and CDR2 YSYEKL. For the CDR3, the DNA is TGCGCCAGCAGCCATCAACAGGGACCTCCCTACAATGAGCAGTTCTTC. Translation gives CASSHQQGPPYNEQFF.

The V gene is TRBV19, the J gene TRBJ2-7; D unresolved. CDR3 size: 11 residues. Per germline, CDR1 LNHDA and CDR2 SQIVND (reference sequence). The V and J ends lost 5 bases and 7 bases respectively, with 9 bases between them. The CDR3 nucleotides are TGTGCCAGTAGTGCCCTCGGGGAGCAGTACTTC. Translation: CASSALGEQYF.

CDR3 DNA sequence: TGTGCCTGGAGAACCGAACGCTTAGGGGAGCAGTACTTC. Its translation is CAWRTERLGEQYF. The chain employs TRBV30 and TRBJ2-7, with D uncertain. Trimming removed 3 bases at V and 7 bases at J, with 16 bases between. The CDR3 is 13 amino acids. Germline CDR1 GTSNPN, CDR2 SVGIG (reference sequence).

V and J are TRBV5-4 and TRBJ1-1, with 8 bases that match TRBD1. This CDR3 is built from 16 residues. V dropped 0 bases and J dropped 2; count of bases not matched to a gene: 6. Germline V gives CDR1 SGHNT, CDR2 YYREEE (reference sequence). In DNA, the CDR3 is TGTGCCAGCAGCTTGGGGCGGGGACAGGTAAACACTGAAGCTTTCTTT. Its translation is CASSLGRGQVNTEAFF. The full variable domain, in which reference TRBV5-4 and TRBJ1-1 provide the parts outside the CDR3, is ETGVTQSPTHLIKTRGQQVTLRCSSQSGHNTVSWYQQALGQGPQFIFQYYREEENGRGNFPPRFSGLQFPNYSSELNVNALELDDSALYLCASSLGRGQVNTEAFFGQGTRLTVV.

The V gene is TRBV23-1, the J gene TRBJ2-7; possible D gene TRBD2, 5 bases. TRBV23-1 is an open reading frame, and its role is uncertain. V was trimmed by 3 bases and J by 0 bases, leaving 9 bases between them. The CDR3 is 14 amino acids. CDR3 sequence reads: CASSQSGSSYEQYF. The CDR3 DNA is TGCGCCAGCAGTCAGTCGGGGAGCTCCTACGAGCAGTACTTC.

J is TRBJ1-5 and V is TRBV27; the D is unclear. V lost 1 base and J 9 bases, leaving 10 bases between the germline ends. The CDR3 runs 13 residues. Germline CDR1 reads MNHEY; CDR2 reads SMNVEV (reference sequence). The CDR3: CASSLYGPGPQHF. The CDR3 DNA sequence: TGTGCCAGCAGTTTATACGGCCCAGGGCCCCAGCATTTT.

The gene calls are TRBV28 and TRBJ2-2; a weak D match, TRBD1 (5 bases). Germline loops: CDR1 MDHEN, CDR2 SYDVKM. The CDR3 length is 16 residues. The V and J ends lost 4 bases and 1 base respectively, with 13 bases between them. This CDR3 reads CASSSPEGQNTGELFF. In DNA form, the CDR3 reads TGTGCCAGCAGTTCCCCGGAAGGACAGAACACCGGGGAGCTGTTTTTT.

The chain links TRBV5-1 to TRBJ2-7; D is unresolved. This CDR3 comprises 15 residues. Trimming stripped 0 bases from V and 3 bases from J, with 13 bases between. Germline CDR1 is SGHRS and CDR2 is YFSETQ. The CDR3 loop reads CASSLVGGGYYEQYF. In DNA, the CDR3 is TGCGCCAGCAGCTTGGTGGGCGGTGGGTACTACGAGCAGTACTTC.

The chain recombines TRBV5-6 with TRBJ1-1; D gene ambiguous. Trimming left V 2 bases short and J 7 bases short, with 9 bases between. Germline loops: CDR1 SGHDT, CDR2 YYEEEE. The CDR3 runs 12 residues. This chain's CDR3 is CASSFPESEAFF. Written as DNA, the CDR3 is TGTGCCAGCAGCTTCCCGGAGAGTGAAGCTTTCTTT.

The chain has TRBV29-1 and TRBJ2-2; a weak D match, TRBD2 (6 bases). V shed 6 bases and J shed 1 base, with 12 bases lying between them. Germline V gene sequence: CDR1 SQVTM, CDR2 ANQGSEA. The CDR3 has 14 amino acids. The CDR3 nucleotides are TGCAGCGTCCGCGGGACCTTGAACACCGGGGAGCTGTTTTTT. Its protein is CSVRGTLNTGELFF.

DNA of the CDR3: TGTGCCAGCAGGAACAGGGGGCCGGGAAACACCATATATTTT. Translated: CASRNRGPGNTIYF. The genes are TRBV28 and TRBJ1-3, with 9 nucleotides matching TRBD1. The trim removed 6 bases at V and 4 bases at J, leaving 4 bases unmatched. Germline V CDR1 and CDR2: MDHEN, SYDVKM. The CDR3 loop spans 14 amino acids.

The CDR3 DNA reads TGTGCCAGCAGTTTGGGGGTTCGGAGTTCTGATACGCAGTATTTT. It is translated as CASSLGVRSSDTQYF. V and J are TRBV7-2 and TRBJ2-3; D possibly matches TRBD1 or TRBD2 (5 bases each). V lost 6 bases and J lost 6, with 19 bases in between. Germline V gene lookup returns CDR1 SGHTA and CDR2 FQGNSA. CDR3 size: 15 residues.

This chain connects TRBV6-5 to TRBJ1-2; 8 nucleotides agree with TRBD1. CDR1 MNHEY and CDR2 SVGAGI come from the germline V gene. Trimming removed 2 bases from V and 5 bases from J; junction bases left unmatched: 7. This CDR3 spans 15 amino acids. CDR3: CASSYGQGFYYGYTF. The CDR3 coding sequence is TGTGCCAGCAGTTACGGACAGGGCTTTTATTATGGCTACACCTTC.

The genes are TRBV5-6 and TRBJ2-7, with 10 bases fitting TRBD2. The CDR3 runs 15 residues. V dropped 3 bases and J dropped 3; count of bases not matched to a gene: 6. CDR1 and CDR2 from the germline V gene are SGHDT and YYEEEE. As DNA, the CDR3 is TGTGCCAGCAGCTCCCGGGCTAGCGGGAGCTACGAGCAGTACTTC. Its protein product is CASSSRASGSYEQYF.

The chain uses TRBV28 and TRBJ2-6; 8 bases are a match to TRBD1. With 6 bases clipped from V and 2 bases from J, the junction kept 12 bases outside the gene matches. The CDR3 contains 18 residues. The germline gives CDR1 MDHEN, CDR2 SYDVKM. In DNA form, the CDR3 reads TGTGCCAGCAGCCCCCGGACAGGGCTATTCGCTGGGGCCAACGTCCTGACTTTC. It yields the protein CASSPRTGLFAGANVLTF.

This clone was detected only once. The chain combines TRBV19 with TRBJ2-3; D not certain. The V gene's germline CDR1 is LNHDA and CDR2 SQIVND (reference sequence). V was clipped by 1 base and J by 0 bases, with 5 bases between them. This CDR3 has 14 residues. CDR3 sequence reads: CASSIVGSTDTQYF. As DNA, the CDR3 is TGTGCCAGTAGTATAGTGGGAAGCACAGATACGCAGTATTTT.

This clone was seen a few times. The V and J genes are TRBV11-2 and TRBJ2-7; the match to TRBD2 covers 15 bases. The germline V gene encodes CDR1 SGHAT and CDR2 FQNNGV. This CDR3 region has 14 residues. V lost 3 bases to trimming and J lost 6 bases; unmatched junction nucleotides: 0. The CDR3 protein is CASSLGLAGGEQYF. CDR3 nucleotide sequence: TGTGCCAGCAGCTTGGGACTAGCGGGGGGCGAGCAGTACTTC.

The CDR3 spells CASRGGGGTGFHEQYF. CDR3 DNA: TGTGCCAGTAGAGGGGGTGGCGGGACAGGGTTCCACGAGCAGTACTTC. The gene calls are TRBV28 and TRBJ2-7, with TRBD1 identical over 9 bases. The CDR3 totals 16 residues. Germline V lookup: CDR1 MDHEN, CDR2 SYDVKM. V shed 9 bases, J shed 5 bases, and the junction held 17 bases outside the gene matches.